The source of this T cell receptor (beta chain) is a study of early T cells in non-severe SARS-CoV-2 infection. Across the whole study: Sequencing input comprised bulk RNA from unsorted whole blood; chain pairing was not available.

Study results and caveats: Private and CD4 specificities were missed by VDJdb matching, skewed to anti-spike CD8.

This clonotype was counted many times. Its antigen is currently unknown. Individual cDNA molecules received unique molecular identifiers during library preparation. One entry per CDR3 protein results from TCRdb running MiXCR on the 5' RACE reads. Of approximately 88,000 distinct CDR3 sequences in the sample, roughly 13% were seen once. The CDR3 covers 15 residues. V shed 5 bases, J shed 15 bases, and the junction held 18 bases outside the gene matches. Germline loops: CDR1 LNHDA, CDR2 SQIVND (reference sequence). This chain connects TRBV19 to TRBJ2-4; 8 bases align to TRBD1. This receptor was obtained from an adult who was a healthcare worker with PCR-confirmed SARS-CoV-2 infection or an uninfected control (not recorded which). Sequenced material: whole blood. The DNA of the CDR3 is TGTGCCAGTAGTTCCCGGCGGGACAGGAGCTCCAATTTGTACTTC. This codes for CASSSRRDRSSNLYF.